This T cell receptor beta chain emerged from a study of blood T cells in healthy people across ages. A second PCR, run for about 6 to 12 cycles, used a sample-barcoded 5' primer plus a J-beta primer mix. A single record per CDR3 protein comes from TCRdb applying MiXCR to the 5' RACE reads. The data show roughly 1,100,000 distinct CDR3 sequences, around 27% seen once. This clonotype was counted between two and nine times. V shed 3 bases, J shed 6 bases, and the junction held 5 bases outside the gene matches. The CDR3 runs to 14 residues. Germline-derived CDR1 and CDR2 are SGDLS and YYNGEE. In addition, the sample was reused for a study of T cells of mothers and their children. That paper adds: Each mother yielded more than 9 million TCR beta CDR3 reads. Each child yielded roughly 2.9 million reads.

Sequenced sample: blood. The source is a girl aged 2-10 years in good health. The J gene is TRBJ2-1, the V gene TRBV9, with TRBD2 matching over 8 bases. CDR3 DNA sequence: TGTGCCAGCAGCGGGACGGGGGGGTCCAATGAGCAGTTCTTC. This sequence encodes CASSGTGGSNEQFF.